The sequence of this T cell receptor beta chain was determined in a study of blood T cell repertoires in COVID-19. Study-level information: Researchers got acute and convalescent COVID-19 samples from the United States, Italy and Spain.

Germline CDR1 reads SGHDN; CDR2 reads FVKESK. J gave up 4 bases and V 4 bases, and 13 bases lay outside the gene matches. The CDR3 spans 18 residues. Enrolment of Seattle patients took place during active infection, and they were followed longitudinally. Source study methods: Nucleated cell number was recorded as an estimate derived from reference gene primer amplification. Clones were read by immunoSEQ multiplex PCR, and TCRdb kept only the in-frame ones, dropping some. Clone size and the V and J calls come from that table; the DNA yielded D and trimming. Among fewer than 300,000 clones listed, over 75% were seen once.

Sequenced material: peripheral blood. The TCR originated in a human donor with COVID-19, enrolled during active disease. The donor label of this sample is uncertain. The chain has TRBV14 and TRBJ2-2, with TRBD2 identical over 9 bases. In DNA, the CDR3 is TGTGCCAGCAGCCGATTGGGTAGCGGGAGTCCGGGCACCGGGGAGCTGTTTTTT. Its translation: CASSRLGSGSPGTGELFF.